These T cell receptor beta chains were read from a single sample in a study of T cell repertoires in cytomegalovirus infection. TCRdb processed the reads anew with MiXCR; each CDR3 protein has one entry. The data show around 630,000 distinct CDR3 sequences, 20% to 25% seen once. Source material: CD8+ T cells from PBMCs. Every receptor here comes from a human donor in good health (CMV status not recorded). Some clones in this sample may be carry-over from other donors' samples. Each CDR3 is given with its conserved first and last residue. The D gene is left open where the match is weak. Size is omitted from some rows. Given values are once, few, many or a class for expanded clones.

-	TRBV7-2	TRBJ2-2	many	TGTGCCAGCAGCTTAGCTGGACGGAGGAACACCGGGGAGCTGTTTTTT	CASSLAGRRNTGELFF
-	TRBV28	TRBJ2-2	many	TGTGCCAGCAGTTACCGGGCAGCCTCGAACACCGGGGAGCTGTTTTTT	CASSYRAASNTGELFF
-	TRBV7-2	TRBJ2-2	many	TGTGCCAGCAGCTTAGAGACCGGGGAGCTGTTTTTT	CASSLETGELFF
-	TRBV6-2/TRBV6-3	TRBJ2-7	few	TGTGCCAGCACCTTGGGTGGGCCTACGGAGCAGTACTTC	CASTLGGPTEQYF
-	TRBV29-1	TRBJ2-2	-	TGCAGCGTCGCCTTGCTCGGGTGGGAGGAGCTGTTTTTT	CSVALLGWEELFF
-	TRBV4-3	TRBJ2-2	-	TGCGCCAGCAGCCTGAGAATAGGGGTTAACGGGGAGCTGTTTTTT	CASSLRIGVNGELFF
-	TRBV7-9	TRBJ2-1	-	TGTGCCAGCAGCTCACCTGAGGGCCAGGGGCGGTACAATGAGCAGTTCTTC	CASSSPEGQGRYNEQFF
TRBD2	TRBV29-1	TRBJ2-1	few	TGCAGCGTGTCAGGACTAGCGGGGGGTACCTACAATGAGCAGTTCTTC	CSVSGLAGGTYNEQFF
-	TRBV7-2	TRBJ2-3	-	TGTGCCAACAGCTTTGGGGGGGGCTACACAGATACGCAGTATTTT	CANSFGGGYTDTQYF
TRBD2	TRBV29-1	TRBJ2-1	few	TGCAGCGTTGCAGCGGGGGAGCAGTTCTTC	CSVAAGEQFF
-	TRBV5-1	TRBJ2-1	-	TGCGCCAGCAGCTTCGGGAGAATGAATGAGCAGTTCTTC	CASSFGRMNEQFF
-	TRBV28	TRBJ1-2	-	TGTGCCAGCAGTCCCCGGGGAGGGACCTATGGCTACACCTTC	CASSPRGGTYGYTF
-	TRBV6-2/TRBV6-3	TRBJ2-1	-	TGTGCCAGCGGTTGGGCAGATGCGGTGGATGAGCAGTTCTTC	CASGWADAVDEQFF
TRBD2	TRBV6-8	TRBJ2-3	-	TGTGCCAGCAGTTTCACTAGCGTACTAACAGAAACGCAGTATTTT	CASSFTSVLTETQYF
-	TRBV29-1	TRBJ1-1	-	TGCAGCGTTATAACAGGACAGTTCATGAACACTGAAGCTTTCTTT	CSVITGQFMNTEAFF
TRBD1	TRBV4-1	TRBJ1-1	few	TGCGCCAGCAGCCAAGCCCCAGGGGGGAACACTGAAGCTTTCTTT	CASSQAPGGNTEAFF
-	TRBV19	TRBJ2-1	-	TGTGCCAGTAGTATAGTCAGGGGAGGTCCCAATGAGCAGTTCTTC	CASSIVRGGPNEQFF
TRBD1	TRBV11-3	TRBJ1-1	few	TGTGCCAGCAGCCCCCGGGACAGGGGAACTGAAGCTTTCTTT	CASSPRDRGTEAFF
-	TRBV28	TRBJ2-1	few	TGTGCCAGCAGGAAGAGCTCCTACAATGAGCAGTTCTTC	CASRKSSYNEQFF
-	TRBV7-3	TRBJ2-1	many	TGTGCCAGCAGCCACCGGGACGTCCCTTACAATGAGCAGTTCTTC	CASSHRDVPYNEQFF
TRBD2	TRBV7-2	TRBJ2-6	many	TGTGCCAGCAGCTTAGTAGCGGGGCGACTGACTGGGGCCAACGTCCTGACTTTC	CASSLVAGRLTGANVLTF
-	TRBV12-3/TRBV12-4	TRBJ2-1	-	TGTGCCAACAGTTTTAGGTCCTACAATGAGCAGTTCTTC	CANSFRSYNEQFF
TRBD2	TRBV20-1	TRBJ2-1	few	TGCAGTGCTAGAGATCTCTGGGGACTAGCGGGGGGCAATGAGCAGTTCTTC	CSARDLWGLAGGNEQFF
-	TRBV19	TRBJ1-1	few	TGTGCCAGTAGTATAACTGCGGGGACTGAAGCTTTCTTT	CASSITAGTEAFF
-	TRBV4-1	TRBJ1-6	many	TGCGCCAGCAGCCCTTTAGACAGAAATAATTCACCCCTCCACTTT	CASSPLDRNNSPLHF
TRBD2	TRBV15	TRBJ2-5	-	TGTGCCACCAGCAGAGGGTATATCGGGGGGGACGTCGGAGAGACCCAGTACTTC	CATSRGYIGGDVGETQYF
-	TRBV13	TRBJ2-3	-	TGTGCCAACAGTTCGGGGACGAAAGCTGGCACAGATACGCAGTATTTT	CANSSGTKAGTDTQYF
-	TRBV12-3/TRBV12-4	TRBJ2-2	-	TGTGCCAGCAGATTCCAAGGCGGTACCGGGGAGCTGTTTTTT	CASRFQGGTGELFF
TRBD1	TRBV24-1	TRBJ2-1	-	TGTGCCACCAGTGATTGGGACAGGGAGAATGAGCAGTTCTTC	CATSDWDRENEQFF
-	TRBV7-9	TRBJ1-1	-	TGTGCCAGCAGCTTAGTCCCCAATGAAGCTTTCTTT	CASSLVPNEAFF
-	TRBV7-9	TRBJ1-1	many	TGTGCCAGCAGCCATAATCGGGACCACTTTGAAGCTTTCTTT	CASSHNRDHFEAFF
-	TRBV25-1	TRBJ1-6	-	TGTGCCAGCACTCGCACCTTCGGGTCACCCCTCCACTTT	CASTRTFGSPLHF
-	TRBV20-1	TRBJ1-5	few	TGCAGTGCGGTGCATCAGCCCCAGCATTTT	CSAVHQPQHF
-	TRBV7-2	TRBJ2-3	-	TGTGCCAGCAGCTTAGGGTTGAGGGGCGGCACAGATACGCAGTATTTT	CASSLGLRGGTDTQYF
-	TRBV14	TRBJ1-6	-	TGTGCCAGCAGCCAAGAGCCCCACGGTCGGGACTCACCCCTCCACTTT	CASSQEPHGRDSPLHF
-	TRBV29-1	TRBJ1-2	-	TGCAGCGTTGTAACAGGGCCCTATGGCTACACCTTC	CSVVTGPYGYTF
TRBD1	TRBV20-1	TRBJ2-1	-	TGCAGTGCAGTTACAGGGGACGGGAATGAGCAGTTCTTC	CSAVTGDGNEQFF
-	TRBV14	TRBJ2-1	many	TGTGCCAGCAGCCAAGATCGGGCCTACAATGAGCAGTTCTTC	CASSQDRAYNEQFF
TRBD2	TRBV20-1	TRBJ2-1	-	TGCAGTGCTACAGGGACTAGCGGGGGGCCGGCCAATGAGCAGTTCTTC	CSATGTSGGPANEQFF
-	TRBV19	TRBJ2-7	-	TGTGCCAGTTCCTGGGGGCAGGGAAGCTCCTACGAGCAGTACTTC	CASSWGQGSSYEQYF
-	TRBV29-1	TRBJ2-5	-	TGCAGCGTCCCTTCTGGAGGGGAGACCCAGTACTTC	CSVPSGGETQYF
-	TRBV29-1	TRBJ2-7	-	TGCAGCGTCAGAGGGGGGGCCATCTTTGAGCAGTACTTC	CSVRGGAIFEQYF
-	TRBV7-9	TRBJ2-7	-	TGTGCCAGCAGCGAAAACAGGGCAGGGACCGAGCAGTACTTC	CASSENRAGTEQYF
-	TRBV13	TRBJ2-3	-	TGTGCCAGCAGCCCAGAACCCCCCCCAGATACGCAGTATTTT	CASSPEPPPDTQYF